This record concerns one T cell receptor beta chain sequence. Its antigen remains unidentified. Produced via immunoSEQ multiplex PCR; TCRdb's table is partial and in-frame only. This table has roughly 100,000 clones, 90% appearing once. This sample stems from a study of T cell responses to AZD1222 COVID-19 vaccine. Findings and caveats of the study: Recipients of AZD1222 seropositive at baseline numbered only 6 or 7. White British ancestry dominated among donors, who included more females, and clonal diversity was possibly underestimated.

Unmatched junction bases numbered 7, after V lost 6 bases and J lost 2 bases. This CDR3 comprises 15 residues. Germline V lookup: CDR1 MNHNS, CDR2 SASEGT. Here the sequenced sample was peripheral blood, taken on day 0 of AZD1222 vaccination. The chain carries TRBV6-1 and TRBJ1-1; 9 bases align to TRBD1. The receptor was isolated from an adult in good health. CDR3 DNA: TGTGCCAGCAGGCCTCCGGGACAGGGCAACACTGAAGCTTTCTTT. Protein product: CASRPPGQGNTEAFF.